This T cell receptor (beta chain) was profiled in a study of shared clonotypes between healthy human individuals. TCRdb keeps only in-frame clones here, not all; method: immunoSEQ multiplex PCR. The data hold 650,000 to 700,000 clones, with 80% to 95% observed a single time. The specimen sequenced was memory CD8+ T cells from PBMCs. Subset: CD45RO+ cells pooled with CCR7-negative TemRA cells. This receptor was taken from a man younger than 30 in good health. Some clones in this sample may be carry-over from other donors' samples.

The CDR3 DNA follows: TGTGCCAGCAGTGTGGTAGGTGGAGACAGCACAGATACGCAGTATTTT. This codes for CASSVVGGDSTDTQYF. V is TRBV28 and J is TRBJ2-3; no definite D call. This CDR3 comprises 16 residues. In germline, CDR1 is MDHEN, CDR2 SYDVKM. V was shortened by 5 bases and J by 0 bases, with 15 bases between the two germline ends. The full variable domain, its missing parts supplied by reference TRBV28 and TRBJ2-3, is DVKVTQSSRYLVKRTGEKVFLECVQDMDHENMFWYRQDPGLGLRLIYFSYDVKMKEKGDIPEGYSVSREKKERFSLILESASTNQTSMYLCASSVVGGDSTDTQYFGPGTRLTVL.